The rows below give T cell receptor beta chains drawn from one sample of a study of blood T cells in healthy people across ages. MiXCR, applied by TCRdb to the 5' RACE reads, yields one record per CDR3 protein. The sample gives about 1.5 million distinct CDR3 sequences, less than 45% of which show up once; roughly 3.7% is in the top ten. The specimen was blood. The receptor set was obtained from a woman younger than 30 in good health. Each CDR3 is given with its conserved first and last residue. The D gene is left open where the match is weak. The size entry is marked missing in some rows and otherwise reads once, few, many or a size class.

v_call	d_call	j_call	clone_size	cdr3_length	cdr3_nt	cdr3_aa
TRBV7-2	TRBD1	TRBJ2-7	NA	15	TGTGCCAGCAGCTCGGGACAGGGGGTCTTCTACGAGCAGTACTTC	CASSSGQGVFYEQYF
TRBV28	NA	TRBJ1-6	NA	15	TGTGCCAGCAGTTTGAGAGGACGAACTGGATCACCCCTCCACTTT	CASSLRGRTGSPLHF
TRBV20-1	NA	TRBJ2-1	NA	15	TGCAGTGCTAGTAGTGTCGGGGTGGCCTACAATGAGCAGTTCTTC	CSASSVGVAYNEQFF
TRBV27	NA	TRBJ2-3	NA	13	TGTGCCAGCAGTTTTGTCGACACAGATACGCAGTATTTT	CASSFVDTDTQYF
TRBV5-1	TRBD1	TRBJ2-4	few	14	TGCGCCAGCAGCGTAGACAGGGCGCAAAACATTCAGTACTTC	CASSVDRAQNIQYF
TRBV12-3/TRBV12-4	NA	TRBJ2-7	NA	15	TGTGCCAGCAGTAATCGTCTTCTGAGCTCCTCCGAGCAGTACTTC	CASSNRLLSSSEQYF
TRBV25-1	NA	TRBJ1-4	few	14	TGTGCCAGCAGTGGAAGACGCGGAAATGAAAAACTGTTTTTT	CASSGRRGNEKLFF
TRBV10-3	NA	TRBJ1-3	few	15	TGTGCCATCAGTGGGGCCGGTGACTCTGGAAACACCATATATTTT	CAISGAGDSGNTIYF
TRBV7-2	NA	TRBJ1-1	NA	16	TGTGCCAGCAGCTTCCAGGGTCGGACGATGAACACTGAAGCTTTCTTT	CASSFQGRTMNTEAFF
TRBV10-3	NA	TRBJ1-3	NA	14	TGTGCCACTATGGACAGTAATCGTGGAAACACCATATATTTT	CATMDSNRGNTIYF
TRBV28	NA	TRBJ2-7	NA	15	TGTGCCAGCAGTGTAACCGACAGGAACTCCTACGAGCAGTACTTC	CASSVTDRNSYEQYF
TRBV9	NA	TRBJ1-1	NA	13	TGTGCCAGCAGCGTAGATATCGGGACAGAAGCTTTCTTT	CASSVDIGTEAFF
TRBV2	TRBD1	TRBJ2-3	many	13	TGTGCCAGTAGACAGGGGGCTACAGATACGCAGTATTTT	CASRQGATDTQYF
TRBV6-4	TRBD2	TRBJ2-5	NA	14	TGTGCCAGCACCCCGACTAGCGGGGGCAATGAGCAGTACTTC	CASTPTSGGNEQYF
TRBV12-3/TRBV12-4	TRBD1	TRBJ2-1	many	14	TGTGCCAGCACTCGGGACAGCTCCTACAATGAGCAGTTCTTC	CASTRDSSYNEQFF